This T cell receptor (beta chain) was captured in a study of T cell repertoires in cytomegalovirus infection. The wider study: Public signatures in TCR beta pointed to CMV infection and matching HLA type.

TCRdb re-called the reads through MiXCR, storing one row per CDR3 protein. The sample consists of around 710,000 distinct CDR3 sequences, 25% to 35% of them appearing once. On this clonotype: Its antigen is not identified.

The sequence was obtained from a human donor in good health (CMV status not recorded). Some clones in this sample may be carry-over from other donors' samples. Sample: cultured CD8+ T cells from PBMCs, taken from culture after CMV antigen stimulation.

The CDR3 DNA follows: TGTGCCAGCAGCTCTTTCATTGGCTACACCTTC. Translating gives CASSSFIGYTF. The rearrangement links TRBV7-2 to TRBJ1-2; no clear D gene. This CDR3 has 11 amino acids. V shed 4 bases and J shed 7 bases, with 7 bases lying between them. Germline V gene data show CDR1 as SGHTA and CDR2 as FQGNSA.